This T cell receptor beta chain was found in a study of blood T cell repertoires in COVID-19. Looking at the study overall: Samples came from the United States, Italy and Spain, spanning acute and convalescent COVID-19.

V was pared by 6 bases and J by 1 base, with 10 bases of the junction left unmatched. The CDR3 is 17 residues long. The germline V gene has CDR1 MDHEN and CDR2 SYDVKM. The table came from immunoSEQ multiplex PCR; TCRdb's copy has only in-frame clones and leaves some out. The sample carries about 290,000 clones, approximately 86% recorded once. This clonotype was obtained from a woman between 50 and 59 years old with active or convalescent COVID-19. Sequencing was carried out using peripheral blood. The chain has TRBV28 and TRBJ2-4, with 9 bases aligning to TRBD1. The CDR3 region is CASRAGTGRIAKNIQYF. The CDR3 nucleotides read TGTGCCAGCAGGGCCGGGACAGGGAGAATTGCCAAAAACATTCAGTACTTC. Using reference TRBV28 and TRBJ2-4 for the parts outside the CDR3, the full variable domain is DVKVTQSSRYLVKRTGEKVFLECVQDMDHENMFWYRQDPGLGLRLIYFSYDVKMKEKGDIPEGYSVSREKKERFSLILESASTNQTSMYLCASRAGTGRIAKNIQYFGAGTRLSVL.